What follows describes a single T cell receptor beta chain. The entry originates in a study of shared T cell receptors in the human thymus. TCRdb keeps only in-frame clones here, not all; method: immunoSEQ multiplex PCR. Of hundreds of thousands of clones listed, roughly 90% are singletons. The germline V gene encodes CDR1 MNHEY and CDR2 SMNVEV (reference sequence). The CDR3 totals 17 residues. V lost 5 bases and J 1 base, leaving 19 bases between the germline ends. The same data also contributed to another study, on human thymus T cells.

The chain uses TRBV27 and TRBJ2-3, with D maybe TRBD2 (5 bases). The sample was thymocytes. The sequence was collected from a boy under two years old with a congenital heart defect. Here the CDR3 DNA reads TGTGCCAGCAGTCCTGAAAAGCCTCTAGCAGGCACAGATACGCAGTATTTT. Translating gives CASSPEKPLAGTDTQYF.